The 24 T cell receptor beta chains presented below share a single source sample, sequenced in a study of blood T cells in healthy people across ages. It was with a sample-barcoded 5' primer and a J-beta primer mix that a second PCR of roughly 6 to 11 cycles was run. TCRdb processed the 5' RACE reads anew with MiXCR; each CDR3 protein has one entry. The repertoire holds under 800,000 distinct CDR3 sequences, with around 21% as singletons. The specimen sequenced was blood. The receptors come from a man in his 70s in good health.

The chain joins TRBV7-9 to TRBJ2-7; 11 nucleotides align to TRBD2. Germline values: CDR1 SEHNR, CDR2 FQNEAQ (reference sequence). The CDR3 totals 14 residues. The ends lost 5 bases at V and 4 bases at J; junction bases unmatched: 4. CDR3 loop: CASSQGLAEYEQYF. DNA for the CDR3: TGTGCCAGCAGCCAGGGACTAGCGGAATACGAGCAGTACTTC.

This clonotype was seen a few times. V usage is TRBV27 and J usage is TRBJ2-1, with 7 nucleotides matching TRBD2. The germline V gene encodes CDR1 MNHEY and CDR2 SMNVEV (reference sequence). The CDR3 consists of 16 residues. V was pared by 6 bases and J by 7 bases, with 15 bases of the junction left unmatched. The CDR3, as DNA: TGTGCCAGCAGCCGACCGCCCGGGACTATACTTAATGAGCAGTTCTTC. Protein sequence: CASSRPPGTILNEQFF.

This chain joins TRBV12-3 or TRBV12-4 and TRBJ1-1, with 8 bases lining up with TRBD1. V gave up 5 bases and J gave up 6 bases; unmatched junction bases: 11. The CDR3 length is 15 residues. In nucleotides, the CDR3 is TGTGCCAGCAGTATATACTCGGACAGGGTGGCTGAAGCTTTCTTT. Translated, it gives CASSIYSDRVAEAFF.

Only a few counts were recorded for this clonotype. The chain combines TRBV12-3 or TRBV12-4 with TRBJ2-2, with D unclear. The CDR3 extends over 15 amino acids. V was shortened by 3 bases and J by 1 base, with 9 bases between the two germline ends. The DNA for the CDR3 is TGTGCCAGCAGTTTCCGTCCGGAGAACACCGGGGAGCTGTTTTTT. It encodes CASSFRPENTGELFF.

The chain carries TRBV20-1 and TRBJ2-3; D might be TRBD2 (5 bases). Germline V gene lookup returns CDR1 DFQATT and CDR2 SNEGSKA (reference sequence). The CDR3 has 13 amino acids. Between the trimmed V and J ends, which lost 3 bases and 11 bases, there was a span of 18 bases. The CDR3: CSASRGLSSEQYF. The CDR3 DNA is TGCAGTGCTAGCCGCGGACTCTCCTCAGAGCAGTATTTT.

V gene TRBV29-1 combines with J gene TRBJ2-3; D possibly corresponds to TRBD2 (7 bases). CDR1 and CDR2 (germline): SQVTM, ANQGSEA. This CDR3 is built from 12 residues. V dropped 7 bases and J dropped 8 bases, with 16 bases sitting between them. Written as DNA, the CDR3 is TGCAGCGCAGGACGGGGGGCGAGTACGCAGTATTTT. It is translated as CSAGRGASTQYF.

This clonotype was detected only a few times. The chain combines TRBV15 with TRBJ2-1; TRBD2 matches at 10 bases. V was pared by 1 base and J by 8 bases, with 5 bases of the junction left unmatched. The CDR3 spans 15 residues. Germline CDR1 reads LNHNV; CDR2 reads YYDKDF (reference sequence). CDR3 DNA: TGTGCCACCAGCAGAGCTAGCGGGAGTAGTTATGAGCAGTTCTTC. Protein: CATSRASGSSYEQFF. The whole variable domain, remainder taken from reference TRBV15 and TRBJ2-1, is DAMVIQNPRYQVTQFGKPVTLSCSQTLNHNVMYWYQQKSSQAPKLLFHYYDKDFNNEADTPDNFQSRRPNTSFCFLDIRSPGLGDTAMYLCATSRASGSSYEQFFGPGTRLTVL.

V usage is TRBV28 and J usage is TRBJ2-5; the match to TRBD1 covers 7 bases. The CDR3 loop spans 14 amino acids. The germline V gene has CDR1 MDHEN and CDR2 SYDVKM. V shed 4 bases, J shed 6 bases, and the junction held 8 bases outside the gene matches. CDR3 region: CASSSQTGLKTQYF. The CDR3 nucleotides read TGTGCCAGCAGTTCCCAGACAGGGTTGAAGACCCAGTACTTC.

The rearrangement links TRBV7-2 to TRBJ1-6; TRBD1 aligns across 8 bases. V was pared by 1 base and J by 2 bases, with 1 base of the junction left unmatched. Looked up from germline, CDR1 is SGHTA and CDR2 is FQGNSA. This CDR3 has 16 residues. The CDR3 bases are TGTGCCAGCAGCTTAGTGACAGGGGCCTATAATTCACCCCTCCACTTT. It yields the protein CASSLVTGAYNSPLHF.

The chain uses TRBV15 and TRBJ1-1; unclear D gene. CDR3 length: 14 amino acids. Germline values: CDR1 LNHNV, CDR2 YYDKDF (reference sequence). The V end was cut by 0 bases, the J end by 8 bases, with 13 bases between. The CDR3 coding sequence is TGTGCCACCAGCAGAGATGTTTCGATGGGAGAAGCTTTCTTT. It codes for CATSRDVSMGEAFF.

V usage is TRBV4-1 and J usage is TRBJ2-1; no clear D gene. Trimming shortened V by 0 bases and J by 8 bases, and 11 bases separated the two germline ends. The CDR3 covers 14 residues. CDR1 and CDR2 from the germline V gene are MGHRA and YSYEKL. CDR3 DNA sequence: TGCGCCAGCAGCCAAGATTACACCCGTGATGAGCAGTTCTTC. Translated, it gives CASSQDYTRDEQFF.

The chain is built from TRBV30 and TRBJ2-3; D gene ambiguous. This CDR3 has 12 residues. CDR1 and CDR2 from the germline V gene are GTSNPN and SVGIG (reference sequence). V shed 1 base and J shed 6 bases, with 8 bases lying between them. CDR3 in amino acids: CAWSASADTQYF. In nucleotides, the CDR3 is TGTGCCTGGAGTGCCAGCGCCGATACGCAGTATTTT.

The V and J genes are TRBV7-3 and TRBJ2-5, with 12 bases aligning to TRBD2. Judging by the DNA end, TRBJ2-1 fits better; the J call may be wrong. CDR1 and CDR2 (germline): SGHTA, FQGTGA. This CDR3 comprises 15 residues. In DNA, the CDR3 is TGTGCCAGCAGCCCCAGGACTAGCGGGATTGGTGAGCAGTTCTTC. It is translated as CASSPRTSGIGEQFF.

This clonotype was counted a few times. The chain recombines TRBV10-3 with TRBJ2-1, with D possibly matching TRBD2 (5 bases). The CDR3 totals 13 residues. Germline CDR1 reads ENHRY; CDR2 reads SYGVKD. V was shortened by 3 bases and J by 8 bases, with 11 bases between the two germline ends. The CDR3 spells CAISEGPRDEQFF. CDR3 in DNA: TGTGCCATCAGTGAAGGGCCGAGGGATGAGCAGTTCTTC.

This sequence joins TRBV2 and TRBJ2-6; D unclear. There are 14 residues in the CDR3. Germline CDR1 and CDR2: SNHLY and FYNNEI. V lost 1 base to trimming and J lost 2 bases, with 3 bases between them. CDR3 sequence reads: CASSEETGANVLTF. CDR3 nucleotide sequence: TGTGCCAGCAGTGAAGAAACTGGGGCCAACGTCCTGACTTTC.

This clonotype was detected ten times or more. This chain links TRBV20-1 with TRBJ1-4; unclear D gene. Germline CDR1 DFQATT, CDR2 SNEGSKA (reference sequence). The CDR3 has 11 residues. Between the trimmed V and J ends, which lost 7 bases and 4 bases, there was a span of 7 bases. CDR3 coding DNA: TGCAGTGTACGGAATAATGAAAAACTGTTTTTT. Its translation is CSVRNNEKLFF.

This clonotype came up a few times. The chain employs TRBV6-2 or TRBV6-3 and TRBJ2-5; D gene uncertain. The J call may not be correct, given that the DNA end is closer to TRBJ2-7. The CDR3 consists of 12 residues. Germline V lookup: CDR1 MNHEY, CDR2 SVGEGT. The CDR3 region has the DNA TGTGCCAGCACACGCCCACCTTACGAGCAGTACTTC. This gives the protein CASTRPPYEQYF.

DNA for the CDR3: TGTGCCAGCAGTTACTCTTTTCCAGGGAAGACGCCCCAGCATTTT. It is translated as CASSYSFPGKTPQHF. The rearrangement links TRBV6-5 to TRBJ1-5; D is possibly TRBD1 (5 bases). Trimming removed 0 bases from V and 9 bases from J, with 15 bases in between. This CDR3 region has 15 residues. Per the germline V gene, CDR1 is MNHEY and CDR2 is SVGAGI.

This chain links TRBV5-1 with TRBJ2-3; D is possibly TRBD1 (6 bases). V was shortened by 4 bases and J by 3 bases, with 18 bases between the two germline ends. The CDR3 is 16 residues long. CDR1 is SGHRS, CDR2 YFSETQ, per germline. CDR3: CASSPGDTIFTDTQYF. The CDR3 region has the DNA TGCGCCAGCAGCCCTGGGGACACAATTTTTACAGATACGCAGTATTTT.

This clonotype was detected ten times or more. The CDR3 bases are TGCGCCTCCGAGCAGCCGAACACCGGGGAGCTGTTTTTT. Amino acid sequence: CASEQPNTGELFF. The chain links TRBV5-1 to TRBJ2-2, with D unclear. CDR1 and CDR2 from the germline V gene are SGHRS and YFSETQ. CDR3 length equals 13 residues. Trimming removed 10 bases at V and 0 bases at J, with 10 bases between.

There are a few counts of this clonotype. The chain combines TRBV6-1 with TRBJ1-5; D might be TRBD1 (5 bases). Germline V lookup: CDR1 MNHNS, CDR2 SASEGT. This CDR3 has 14 amino acids. V lost 3 bases, J lost 3 bases, and 9 bases lay in between. CDR3 residues: CASSEGQNNQPQHF. In DNA, the CDR3 is TGTGCCAGCAGTGAGGGGCAGAACAATCAGCCCCAGCATTTT.

In its sample, this clonotype was seen a few times. The J gene is TRBJ2-5, the V gene TRBV7-8, with D maybe TRBD2 (6 bases). The J call may be in error: the DNA end matches TRBJ2-1 better. The CDR3 is 13 amino acids. Looked up from germline, CDR1 is SGHVS and CDR2 is FQNEAQ. The CDR3 DNA is TGTGCCAGCAGCTTGGGGGGAGGACATGAGCAGTTCTTC. Its translation is CASSLGGGHEQFF.

This clonotype was seen a few times. A single base separates this from a much larger clone, so it may be a read error. This chain connects TRBV29-1 to TRBJ2-5, with TRBD1 matching 8 bases. Near its end, the DNA agrees better with TRBJ2-1, so the J call may be wrong. CDR3 size: 13 residues. Germline CDR1 is SQVTM and CDR2 is ANQGSEA. Here the CDR3 reads CSVARQGFNEQFF. In DNA form, the CDR3 reads TGCAGCGTTGCGAGACAGGGGTTCAATGAGCAGTTCTTC.

This clonotype was detected only a few times. The chain employs TRBV6-1 and TRBJ2-5, with a tentative D call TRBD2 (5 bases). There are 16 residues in the CDR3. V lost 9 bases, J lost 3 bases, and 23 bases lay in between. The germline V gene has CDR1 MNHNS and CDR2 SASEGT. The CDR3 bases are TGTGCCAGTACTCTTGGCCAGTCTAGCATAAAAGAGACCCAGTACTTC. It encodes CASTLGQSSIKETQYF.